These 29 T cell receptor beta chains share one sample of origin, sequenced in a study of blood T cell repertoires in COVID-19. Sequenced by immunoSEQ multiplex PCR; TCRdb stores in-frame clones only, minus some. The sample shows about 59,000 clones, 75% to 95% of them seen only once. Sequenced material: peripheral blood. The source is a man at least 80 years old with acute or convalescent COVID-19.

The chain links TRBV19 to TRBJ2-2, with D possibly TRBD1 on 6 matching bases. The CDR3 covers 16 residues. V was clipped by 5 bases and J by 1 base, with 14 bases between them. Germline V gene lookup returns CDR1 LNHDA and CDR2 SQIVND (reference sequence). CDR3 amino acids: CASSFLVGGNTGELFF. DNA for the CDR3: TGTGCCAGTAGTTTCCTGGTAGGGGGGAACACCGGGGAGCTGTTTTTT. Supplemented by reference TRBV19 and TRBJ2-2, the full variable domain reads DGGITQSPKYLFRKEGQNVTLSCEQNLNHDAMYWYRQDPGQGLRLIYYSQIVNDFQKGDIAEGYSVSREKKESFPLTVTSAQKNPTAFYLCASSFLVGGNTGELFFGEGSRLTVL.

This chain joins TRBV7-2 and TRBJ2-6; TRBD1 matches at 10 bases. The CDR3 extends over 18 amino acids. Losses at the gene ends were 0 bases for V and 1 base for J; bases not matched to a gene: 3. Germline CDR1 is SGHTA and CDR2 is FQGNSA. The CDR3 DNA sequence: TGTGCCAGCAGCTTAGCGAGGACAGGGGGGTCTGGGGCCAACGTCCTGACTTTC. This codes for CASSLARTGGSGANVLTF.

This chain links TRBV3-1 (or the pseudogene TRBV3-2) with TRBJ2-5; 9 nucleotides match TRBD2. Trimming cost V 7 bases and J 2 bases; bases outside gene matches: 8. The CDR3 runs to 15 residues. CDR1 LGHDT and CDR2 YNNKEL come from the germline V gene (reference sequence). CDR3 bases: TGTGCCAGCACCGCGCGACTAGCGGATCAAGAGACCCAGTACTTC. Amino acids: CASTARLADQETQYF.

V and J are TRBV12-3 or TRBV12-4 and TRBJ1-1; D is uncertain. Trimming pared 9 bases from V and 1 base from J, leaving 12 bases between. This CDR3 spans 13 amino acids. The CDR3 spells CASKHRQNTEAFF. The CDR3 DNA reads as TGTGCCAGTAAACATAGACAGAACACTGAAGCTTTCTTT.

The CDR3 DNA reads TGCGCCAGCAGCTTGATCAGGGGGCCGGCCTACGAGCAGTACTTC. Protein: CASSLIRGPAYEQYF. The chain uses TRBV5-1 and TRBJ2-7; 8 bases line up with TRBD1. The CDR3 has 15 residues. Germline CDR1 and CDR2: SGHRS and YFSETQ. Germline trimming cut 1 base from V and 2 bases from J; bases unmatched to any gene: 5.

This rearrangement joins TRBV10-3 to TRBJ1-2; 7 bases match TRBD1. The trim removed 0 bases at V and 3 bases at J, leaving 1 base unmatched. Per the germline V gene, CDR1 is ENHRY and CDR2 is SYGVKD. This CDR3 has 14 amino acids. CDR3: CAISESTGHYGYTF. The CDR3 DNA reads as TGTGCCATCAGTGAGTCGACAGGGCACTATGGCTACACCTTC.

In nucleotides, the CDR3 is TGCAGCGTTGAAGAGAATGGAGATGGCTACACCTTC. Residues: CSVEENGDGYTF. The rearrangement uses TRBV29-1 and TRBJ1-2; D gene ambiguous. The CDR3 spans 12 residues. Between the trimmed V and J ends, which lost 0 bases and 6 bases, there was a span of 8 bases. The germline CDR1 and CDR2 sequences are SQVTM and ANQGSEA.

The chain links TRBV13 to TRBJ2-1; 11 nucleotides match TRBD2. The V gene end was trimmed by 3 bases and the J gene end by 6 bases; junction bases not matched to a gene: 1. The CDR3 sequence is 14 residues long. Germline V gene lookup returns CDR1 PRHDT and CDR2 FYEKMQ (reference sequence). The CDR3 loop reads CASSFSGGANEQFF. CDR3 nucleotides: TGTGCCAGCAGCTTTAGCGGGGGGGCCAATGAGCAGTTCTTC.

The V gene is TRBV3-1 (or the pseudogene TRBV3-2), the J gene TRBJ2-7; D possibly corresponds to TRBD2 (6 bases). The CDR3 runs 16 residues. Trimming removed 3 bases at V and 2 bases at J, with 17 bases between. The V gene's germline CDR1 is LGHDT and CDR2 YNNKEL (reference sequence). CDR3 sequence (DNA): TGTGCCAGCAGCCACCAGACTAGGTTCCCCGCCTACGAGCAGTACTTC. This translates into CASSHQTRFPAYEQYF.

The chain employs TRBV10-3 and TRBJ2-3; D is unresolved. The CDR3 extends over 15 amino acids. Germline assignment: CDR1 ENHRY and CDR2 SYGVKD. With 6 bases removed from V and 4 bases from J, the gap between germline ends came to 17 bases. The CDR3 is CAIRGDPQWADTQYF. For the CDR3, the DNA is TGTGCCATCAGAGGAGACCCTCAATGGGCAGATACGCAGTATTTT.

CDR3: CASSISLDWGNQPQHF. The CDR3, as DNA: TGTGCCAGTAGTATTAGCCTCGACTGGGGCAATCAGCCCCAGCATTTT. The chain is built from TRBV19 and TRBJ1-5, with D uncertain. Germline CDR1 LNHDA, CDR2 SQIVND (reference sequence). Trimming left V 3 bases short and J 2 bases short, with 14 bases between. This CDR3 has 16 amino acids.

The CDR3 nucleotides read TGTGCCAGCAGCCCAGAGGGAAGCACTAATGAAAAACTGTTTTTT. Amino acids: CASSPEGSTNEKLFF. The J gene is TRBJ1-4, the V gene TRBV9; no reliable D call. The germline V and J ends were trimmed by 4 bases and 2 bases, with 12 bases remaining between them. CDR1 SGDLS and CDR2 YYNGEE come from the germline V gene. There are 15 residues in the CDR3.

This clone was seen a single time. The rearrangement links TRBV19 to TRBJ1-5, with TRBD1 identical over 7 bases. Trimming took 4 bases from V and 5 from J; bases not matched to a gene: 8. This CDR3 is built from 15 residues. CDR1 is LNHDA and CDR2 is SQIVND in the germline V gene (reference sequence). The CDR3, as DNA: TGTGCCAGTAGTAAGGTGACAGGGATCGATCAGCCCCAGCATTTT. It yields the protein CASSKVTGIDQPQHF.

This chain connects TRBV12-2 to TRBJ2-3; TRBD2 is taken as the D call from the table, unchecked against the DNA. TRBV12-2 is a pseudogene. The CDR3 runs to 19 residues. For the CDR3, the DNA is TGTGCAAGTCGCTTACCGGGAACTAGCGGGGGCCTGTGCACAGATACGCAGTATTTT. Translation gives CASRLPGTSGGLCTDTQYF.

J is TRBJ2-3 and V is TRBV11-2; 7 bases are a match to TRBD1. Trimming cost V 5 bases and J 4 bases; bases outside gene matches: 6. Germline CDR1 SGHAT, CDR2 FQNNGV. The CDR3 has 14 amino acids. The CDR3: CASSATGQADTQYF. CDR3 sequence (DNA): TGTGCCAGCAGCGCGACAGGGCAGGCAGATACGCAGTATTTT.

This clone was counted once. The chain recombines TRBV30 with TRBJ1-1; D might be TRBD1 (5 bases). V dropped 5 bases and J dropped 6 bases, with 13 bases sitting between them. The CDR3 contains 12 residues. Germline V gene data show CDR1 as GTSNPN and CDR2 as SVGIG (reference sequence). The CDR3 region is CAWVGPKPEAFF. The CDR3 nucleotides are TGTGCCTGGGTGGGGCCGAAACCTGAAGCTTTCTTT.

The rearrangement joins TRBV6-5 to TRBJ2-7; a weak D match, TRBD1 (7 bases). V lost 9 bases and J lost 2, with 14 bases in between. Per germline, CDR1 MNHEY and CDR2 SVGAGI. This CDR3 has 13 residues. The CDR3 reads CASFTGEAYEQYF. In DNA form, the CDR3 reads TGTGCCAGTTTCACAGGGGAGGCCTACGAGCAGTACTTC.

The chain uses TRBV24-1 and TRBJ1-3, with D hard to call. The CDR3 spans 13 residues. Germline V gene lookup returns CDR1 KGHDR and CDR2 SFDVKD. V lost 2 bases to trimming and J lost 3 bases, with 4 bases between them. This CDR3 reads CATSDSIGNTIYF. The CDR3, as DNA: TGTGCCACCAGTGATTCCATTGGAAACACCATATATTTT.

The chain carries TRBV18 and TRBJ1-1; 7 bases are shared with TRBD1. This CDR3 has 15 residues. J lost 1 base, V lost 1 base, and 3 bases had no gene match. Per the germline V gene, CDR1 is KGHSH and CDR2 is LQKENI. CDR3 DNA: TGTGCCAGCTCACCACAGGGGGCTCGGAACACTGAAGCTTTCTTT. Protein product: CASSPQGARNTEAFF.

J is TRBJ2-7 and V is TRBV9; 7 nucleotides match TRBD1. The V gene end was trimmed by 0 bases and the J gene end by 3 bases; junction bases not matched to a gene: 6. In germline, CDR1 is SGDLS, CDR2 YYNGEE. The CDR3 sequence is 15 residues long. Written as DNA, the CDR3 is TGTGCCAGCAGCGTAGGGACAGGAAACAACTACGAGCAGTACTTC. It translates to CASSVGTGNNYEQYF.

In its sample, this clone was seen a few times. The V and J genes are TRBV9 and TRBJ2-1; a weak D match, TRBD1 (5 bases). The CDR3 consists of 16 residues. Germline-derived CDR1 and CDR2 are SGDLS and YYNGEE. V was clipped by 4 bases and J by 0 bases, with 14 bases between them. CDR3 sequence reads: CASSPDRKSSYNEQFF. The DNA for the CDR3 is TGTGCCAGCAGCCCTGACAGAAAAAGCTCCTACAATGAGCAGTTCTTC.

In this sample, this clone turned up once. This chain links TRBV19 with TRBJ2-7, with D unresolved. The length of the CDR3 is 16 residues. Trimming stripped 4 bases from V and 0 bases from J, with 16 bases between. Germline-derived CDR1 and CDR2 are LNHDA and SQIVND (reference sequence). This CDR3 reads CASSTHMSANSYEQYF. The DNA of the CDR3 is TGTGCCAGTAGTACCCATATGAGTGCGAACTCCTACGAGCAGTACTTC.

The rearrangement joins TRBV10-3 to TRBJ2-2; 7 bases are shared with TRBD1. This CDR3 comprises 15 residues. J gave up 3 bases and V 8 bases, and 9 bases lay outside the gene matches. Germline V gene lookup returns CDR1 ENHRY and CDR2 SYGVKD. The chain's CDR3 is CAIGTAQQYTGELFF. The CDR3 DNA follows: TGTGCCATCGGGACAGCCCAACAGTACACCGGGGAGCTGTTTTTT.

This chain connects TRBV7-2 to TRBJ1-2, with D perhaps TRBD1 (5 bases). The germline V gene encodes CDR1 SGHTA and CDR2 FQGNSA. V lost 5 bases and J lost 5, with 12 bases in between. This CDR3 has 13 residues. The CDR3 DNA is TGTGCCAGCAGCCCCGGGACTCTGTATGGCTACACCTTC. It specifies CASSPGTLYGYTF.

V is TRBV21-1 and J is TRBJ1-5; TRBD1, the table's D call, was not compared with the DNA. TRBV21-1 is described as a pseudogene. The CDR3 length is 18 residues. The CDR3 nucleotides are TGTGCCAGCAGCAAGACGCGGGACAGGGGAATCCCGGATCAGCCCCAGCATTTT. Translated, it gives CASSKTRDRGIPDQPQHF.

This chain links TRBV5-4 with TRBJ1-4, with 9 bases that match TRBD1. The germline CDR1 and CDR2 sequences are SGHNT and YYREEE (reference sequence). J was trimmed by 0 bases and V by 4 bases; bases with no gene match: 10. The CDR3 totals 18 residues. CDR3 sequence (DNA): TGTGCCAGCAGCAGGGGACAGGGACGCATTGCAACTAATGAAAAACTGTTTTTT. Translated: CASSRGQGRIATNEKLFF.

This clone was counted between two and nine times. The chain combines TRBV19 with TRBJ2-3; 11 bases line up with TRBD1. The germline V gene encodes CDR1 LNHDA and CDR2 SQIVND (reference sequence). The CDR3 loop spans 15 amino acids. V dropped 7 bases and J dropped 1; count of bases not matched to a gene: 4. This chain's CDR3 is CASKRTGGGTDTQYF. The CDR3 bases are TGTGCCAGTAAGAGGACAGGGGGCGGCACAGATACGCAGTATTTT.

The chain uses TRBV4-2 and TRBJ1-2; a weak D match, TRBD1 (6 bases). V lost 2 bases and J lost 4, with 8 bases in between. Germline lookup yields CDR1 LGHNA and CDR2 YNFKEQ. This CDR3 region has 13 residues. The CDR3, as DNA: TGTGCCAGCAGCCAAACAGGGCTCTATGGCTACACCTTC. Translated: CASSQTGLYGYTF.

This rearrangement joins TRBV19 to TRBJ1-5; 10 positions match TRBD1. CDR3 length equals 14 residues. V trimming: 6 bases; J trimming: 5 bases; junction bases outside the gene matches: 4. Germline values: CDR1 LNHDA, CDR2 SQIVND (reference sequence). CDR3 sequence reads: CASSAGTGDQPQHF. In DNA, the CDR3 is TGTGCCAGTAGCGCCGGGACAGGGGATCAGCCCCAGCATTTT.